Below, 25 T cell receptor beta chains from the same sample are listed, as sequenced in a study of T cells in Graves' hyperthyroidism and ophthalmopathy. It was RNA transcripts that yielded the amplified TCR beta CDR3 regions. In the first-round RT-PCR of the TCR CDR3, the HTBI primer set was used. TCRdb passed the multiplex PCR reads through MiXCR, listing each CDR3 protein once. The sample includes around 250,000 distinct CDR3 sequences, about 15% of them seen just once. The sequenced sample was blood. These receptors came from a middle-aged woman with Graves' hyperthyroidism that later progressed to Graves' ophthalmopathy.

The chain joins TRBV12-3 or TRBV12-4 to TRBJ2-5; 7 bases match TRBD2. V lost 8 bases, J lost 5 bases, and 8 bases stayed unmatched. CDR3 length equals 13 residues. CDR3 protein: CASGRAGFETQYF. The CDR3 DNA sequence: TGTGCCAGCGGGAGAGCGGGGTTCGAGACCCAGTACTTC.

In its sample, this clonotype was seen many times. J is TRBJ2-3 and V is TRBV12-3 or TRBV12-4; D unresolved. V was pared by 3 bases and J by 0 bases, with 16 bases between. The CDR3 runs to 17 residues. The CDR3 bases are TGTGCCAGCAGTTTCGCCTTGTCTCCGCCCAGCACAGATACGCAGTATTTT. Its translation: CASSFALSPPSTDTQYF.

The chain is built from TRBV6-1 and TRBJ2-1, with 8 bases lining up with TRBD2. The CDR3 has 14 amino acids. V shed 6 bases and J 2 bases; nucleotides not matched to a gene: 3. Germline V gives CDR1 MNHNS, CDR2 SASEGT. The CDR3 DNA reads TGTGCCAGCAGAATAGCGGGAACCTACAATGAGCAGTTCTTC. It translates to CASRIAGTYNEQFF.

At least ten counts were recorded for this clonotype. The genes are TRBV28 and TRBJ1-6; D remains ambiguous. Trimming removed 2 bases from V and 5 bases from J, with 7 bases in between. There are 14 residues in the CDR3. CDR1 is MDHEN, CDR2 SYDVKM, per germline. Here the CDR3 DNA reads TGTGCCAGCAGTTTAAACGGAGATAATTCACCCCTCCACTTT. Translation: CASSLNGDNSPLHF.

This clonotype was detected ten times or more. The chain couples TRBV10-3 to TRBJ2-5; no firm D call. Germline V gene sequence: CDR1 ENHRY, CDR2 SYGVKD. The CDR3 consists of 13 residues. Between the trimmed V and J ends, which lost 4 bases and 2 bases, there was a span of 8 bases. CDR3 bases: TGTGCCATCAGTGTTGGTAGACAAGAGACCCAGTACTTC. The encoded protein is CAISVGRQETQYF.

The V call is TRBV20-1, the J call TRBJ1-1, with TRBD1 matching over 7 bases. This CDR3 is 14 amino acids long. Germline trimming cut 0 bases from V and 0 bases from J; bases unmatched to any gene: 1. Per germline, CDR1 DFQATT and CDR2 SNEGSKA (reference sequence). CDR3 coding DNA: TGCAGTGCTAGAGAAACAGGGGTGAACACTGAAGCTTTCTTT. Protein product: CSARETGVNTEAFF.

This clonotype appeared many times. This sequence joins TRBV5-6 and TRBJ2-5, with TRBD1 identical over 10 bases. This CDR3 is built from 16 residues. V lost 5 bases to trimming and J lost 5 bases; unmatched junction nucleotides: 12. Per the germline V gene, CDR1 is SGHDT and CDR2 is YYEEEE. In DNA form, the CDR3 reads TGTGCCAGCAGTTGGAAGAGGGACAGGGGCTGGGAGACCCAGTACTTC. As protein: CASSWKRDRGWETQYF.

This clonotype was counted many times. The chain is built from TRBV7-9 and TRBJ2-5; either TRBD1 or TRBD2 may supply D (5 bases each). The germline V gene encodes CDR1 SEHNR and CDR2 FQNEAQ (reference sequence). The V gene lost 7 bases and the J gene lost 4 bases, with 22 bases spanning the gap. This CDR3 has 16 amino acids. The CDR3 nucleotides are TGTGCCAGCACCAGAAACGGGGTGACGGGACGAGAGACCCAGTACTTC. As protein: CASTRNGVTGRETQYF.

The rearrangement uses TRBV20-1 and TRBJ1-1; TRBD1 might be the D (5 bases). The V end was cut by 6 bases, the J end by 0 bases, with 20 bases between. This CDR3 has 16 amino acids. CDR1 is DFQATT and CDR2 is SNEGSKA in the germline V gene (reference sequence). CDR3 residues: CSAEEGYPLVNTEAFF. In nucleotides, the CDR3 is TGCAGTGCGGAAGAGGGGTATCCGCTCGTGAACACTGAAGCTTTCTTT.

This clonotype has ten or more counts. V usage is TRBV28 and J usage is TRBJ2-2; perhaps TRBD2 as D (6 bases). The V gene lost 3 bases and the J gene lost 6 bases, with 11 bases spanning the gap. The CDR3 has 14 residues. Looked up from germline, CDR1 is MDHEN and CDR2 is SYDVKM. The CDR3 loop is CASSFSERAGELFF. CDR3 bases: TGTGCCAGCAGTTTCTCAGAGCGGGCCGGGGAGCTGTTTTTT.

This clonotype was counted a few times. The junction shows a germline mismatch at one end, possibly a read error. The chain carries TRBV28 and TRBJ1-3; D might be TRBD1 (6 bases). Germline assignment: CDR1 MDHEN and CDR2 SYDVKM. The CDR3 covers 17 residues. CDR3 DNA sequence: TGTGCCAGCAATTTAGGACAGATAGCCGGCTCTGGAAACACCATATATTTT. The encoded protein is CASNLGQIAGSGNTIYF.

Concerning this clonotype itself: A much larger clone lies one base from this, so it may be a read error. The chain is built from TRBV29-1 and TRBJ2-5; a weak D match, TRBD1 (6 bases). This CDR3 contains 12 residues. The V end was cut by 8 bases, the J end by 7 bases, with 17 bases between. Germline V CDR1 and CDR2: SQVTM, ANQGSEA. The CDR3 DNA follows: TGCAGCTTCGTAGGACAGCCAGGGACCCAGTACTTC. Translating it yields CSFVGQPGTQYF.

The chain uses TRBV6-5 and TRBJ1-6; TRBD1 might be the D (5 bases). The germline CDR1 and CDR2 sequences are MNHEY and SVGAGI. Trimming stripped 2 bases from V and 9 bases from J, with 17 bases between. This CDR3 is 16 amino acids long. The CDR3 sequence: CASSYPQGSPGSPLHF. CDR3 bases: TGTGCCAGCAGTTACCCTCAGGGAAGTCCGGGTTCACCCCTCCACTTT.

Worth noting for this clonotype: Given a much more abundant clone one base away, this may be a read error. The chain recombines TRBV29-1 with TRBJ2-2; D remains ambiguous. Per germline, CDR1 SQVTM and CDR2 ANQGSEA. The CDR3 runs 12 residues. V gave up 4 bases and J gave up 10 bases, with 13 bases separating them. CDR3 sequence (DNA): TGCAGCGTTGCGAGAAGGAACGTGGAGCTGTTTTTT. This sequence encodes CSVARRNVELFF.

V and J are TRBV28 and TRBJ2-1, with TRBD2 identical over 7 bases. Germline CDR1 and CDR2: MDHEN and SYDVKM. The CDR3 has 12 amino acids. V was clipped by 8 bases and J by 9 bases; unmatched bases: 7. This CDR3 reads CASLAGAGEQFF. The DNA of the CDR3 is TGTGCCAGCTTGGCGGGAGCAGGTGAGCAGTTCTTC.

This clonotype was seen ten or more times. The V call is TRBV10-3, the J call TRBJ2-1, with unresolved D. The germline gives CDR1 ENHRY, CDR2 SYGVKD. V lost 7 bases and J 7 bases, leaving 11 bases between the germline ends. The CDR3 extends over 12 amino acids. The CDR3 DNA reads as TGTGCCATCAAGGAAGTGGGGAATGAGCAGTTCTTC. Protein product: CAIKEVGNEQFF.

This clonotype was counted only a few times. This could be a read error, since a much larger clone is one nucleotide away. The J gene is TRBJ2-1, the V gene TRBV27, with 7 bases matching TRBD1. The V gene's germline CDR1 is MNHEY and CDR2 SMNVEV (reference sequence). This CDR3 comprises 13 residues. The CDR3 DNA follows: TGTGCCACCACCGTGGGACAGAACAATAAGCAGTTCTTC. Amino acids: CATTVGQNNKQFF.

This clonotype came up many times. The rearrangement joins TRBV20-1 to TRBJ2-5, with D possibly being TRBD2 (6 bases). V lost 3 bases and J lost 1, with 9 bases in between. The CDR3 is 13 residues long. Germline loops: CDR1 DFQATT, CDR2 SNEGSKA (reference sequence). The CDR3 DNA reads as TGCAGTGCTAGCCCGGGGGTCCAAGAGACCCAGTACTTC. It specifies CSASPGVQETQYF.

This clonotype was seen at least ten times. The gene calls are TRBV6-1 and TRBJ2-3; D is unclear. Trimming removed 6 bases from V and 2 bases from J, with 18 bases in between. The CDR3 is 16 amino acids. Germline V gene lookup returns CDR1 MNHNS and CDR2 SASEGT. This chain's CDR3 is CASRPPKGRFTDTQYF. Here the CDR3 DNA reads TGTGCCAGCAGGCCGCCGAAAGGGCGGTTCACAGATACGCAGTATTTT.

This clonotype was counted many times. The CDR3 nucleotides read TGTGCCAGCAGCCAACAGGGTTTGATAAACACTGAAGCTTTCTTT. Translating gives CASSQQGLINTEAFF. V gene TRBV3-1 combines with J gene TRBJ1-1, with a tentative D call TRBD1 (5 bases). This CDR3 has 15 residues. Germline CDR1 LGHDT, CDR2 YNNKEL (reference sequence). V lost 2 bases and J lost 2, with 12 bases in between.

This clonotype has just a few counts. V and J are TRBV19 and TRBJ1-2; a possible D gene is TRBD1 (6 bases). The CDR3 sequence is 12 residues long. The germline V gene encodes CDR1 LNHDA and CDR2 SQIVND (reference sequence). The ends were cut back, 8 bases at V and 5 bases at J, with 12 bases in the middle. CDR3 loop: CASEQGPYGYTF. CDR3 sequence (DNA): TGTGCCAGTGAACAGGGCCCGTATGGCTACACCTTC.

This clonotype was recorded many times. V and J are TRBV2 and TRBJ1-1; tentative D call: TRBD1 (6 bases). The CDR3 covers 12 residues. Trimming took off 11 bases at V and 5 bases at J, with 15 bases between the two ends. The germline gives CDR1 SNHLY, CDR2 FYNNEI. The CDR3 sequence: CARSPGATEAFF. For the CDR3, the DNA is TGTGCCCGCTCCCCGGGGGCGACTGAAGCTTTCTTT.

This clonotype was seen many times. The chain couples TRBV12-3 or TRBV12-4 to TRBJ1-6, with D unclear. V lost 7 bases and J lost 1, with 11 bases in between. The CDR3 sequence is 15 residues long. CDR3 DNA: TGTGCCAGCACCCTACAGAGGTCCTATAATTCACCCCTCCACTTT. This sequence encodes CASTLQRSYNSPLHF.

Ten or more counts support this clonotype. V gene TRBV2 combines with J gene TRBJ2-5; unclear D gene. This CDR3 is built from 15 residues. Germline V lookup: CDR1 SNHLY, CDR2 FYNNEI. Trimming removed 2 bases at V and 5 bases at J, with 15 bases between. Here the CDR3 reads CASSESERGLETQYF. The CDR3 DNA follows: TGTGCCAGCAGTGAATCGGAGCGCGGTTTGGAGACCCAGTACTTC. Variable domain in full (rest from reference TRBV2 and TRBJ2-5): EPEVTQTPSHQVTQMGQEVILRCVPISNHLYFYWYRQILGQKVEFLVSFYNNEISEKSEIFDDQFSVERPDGSNFTLKIRSTKLEDSAMYFCASSESERGLETQYFGPGTRLLVL.

This clonotype has ten or more counts. The J gene is TRBJ2-6, the V gene TRBV7-2, with D hard to call. Trimming took off 0 bases at V and 0 bases at J, with 6 bases between the two ends. This CDR3 contains 16 residues. Germline lookup yields CDR1 SGHTA and CDR2 FQGNSA. The CDR3 coding sequence is TGTGCCAGCAGCTTAGCGACATACTCTGGGGCCAACGTCCTGACTTTC. Its protein product is CASSLATYSGANVLTF.